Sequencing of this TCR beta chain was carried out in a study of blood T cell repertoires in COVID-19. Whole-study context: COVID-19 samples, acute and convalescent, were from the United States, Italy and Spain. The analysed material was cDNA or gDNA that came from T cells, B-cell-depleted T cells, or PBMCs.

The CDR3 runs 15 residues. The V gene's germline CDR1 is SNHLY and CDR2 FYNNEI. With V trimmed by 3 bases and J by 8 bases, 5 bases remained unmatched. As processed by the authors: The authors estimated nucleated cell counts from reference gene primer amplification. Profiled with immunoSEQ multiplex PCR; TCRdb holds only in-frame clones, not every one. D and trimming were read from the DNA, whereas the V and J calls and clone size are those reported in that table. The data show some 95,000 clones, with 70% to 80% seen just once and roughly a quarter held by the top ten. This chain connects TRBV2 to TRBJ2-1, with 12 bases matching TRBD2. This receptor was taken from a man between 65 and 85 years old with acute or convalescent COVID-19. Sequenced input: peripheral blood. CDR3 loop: CASSELAGGPHEQFF. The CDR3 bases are TGTGCCAGCAGTGAGCTAGCGGGAGGGCCTCATGAGCAGTTCTTC.